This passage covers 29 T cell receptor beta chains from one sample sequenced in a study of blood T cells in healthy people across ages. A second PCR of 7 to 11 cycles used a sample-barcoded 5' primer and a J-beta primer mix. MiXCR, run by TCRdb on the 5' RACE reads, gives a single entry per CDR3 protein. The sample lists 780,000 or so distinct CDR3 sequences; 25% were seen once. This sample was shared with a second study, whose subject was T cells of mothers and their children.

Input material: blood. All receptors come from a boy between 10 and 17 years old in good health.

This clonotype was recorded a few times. The CDR3: CASTGGTGTEAFF. For the CDR3, the DNA is TGTGCCAGTACCGGAGGGACGGGCACTGAAGCTTTCTTT. The chain links TRBV19 to TRBJ1-1; D possibly corresponds to TRBD1 (5 bases). The CDR3 is 13 residues long. Germline V lookup: CDR1 LNHDA, CDR2 SQIVND (reference sequence). V shed 7 bases and J shed 4 bases, with 13 bases lying between them.

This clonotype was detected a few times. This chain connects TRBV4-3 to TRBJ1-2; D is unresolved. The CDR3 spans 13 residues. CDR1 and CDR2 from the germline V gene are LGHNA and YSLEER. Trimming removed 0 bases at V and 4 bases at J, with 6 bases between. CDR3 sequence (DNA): TGCGCCAGCAGCCAAGAGGGTCCCTATGGCTACACCTTC. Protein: CASSQEGPYGYTF.

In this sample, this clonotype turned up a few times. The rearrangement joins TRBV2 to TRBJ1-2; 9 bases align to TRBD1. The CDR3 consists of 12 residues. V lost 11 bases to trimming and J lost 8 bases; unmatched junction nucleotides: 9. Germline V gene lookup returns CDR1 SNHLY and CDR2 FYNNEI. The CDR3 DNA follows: TGTGCCTGCCAACAGGGGGCAGAAGGCTACACCTTC. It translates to CACQQGAEGYTF.

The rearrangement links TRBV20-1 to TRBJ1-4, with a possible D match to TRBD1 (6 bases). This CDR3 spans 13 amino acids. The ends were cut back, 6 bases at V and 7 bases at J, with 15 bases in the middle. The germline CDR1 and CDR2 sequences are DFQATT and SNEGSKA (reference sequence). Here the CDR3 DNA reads TGCAGTGCGCCGGGGGCGATAGGTGAAAAACTGTTTTTT. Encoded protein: CSAPGAIGEKLFF.

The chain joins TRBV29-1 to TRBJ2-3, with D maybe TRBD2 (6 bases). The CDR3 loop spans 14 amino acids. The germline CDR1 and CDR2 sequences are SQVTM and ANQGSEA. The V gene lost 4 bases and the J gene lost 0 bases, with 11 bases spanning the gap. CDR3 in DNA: TGCAGCGTTGCGGCGGGGTACAGCACAGATACGCAGTATTTT. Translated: CSVAAGYSTDTQYF.

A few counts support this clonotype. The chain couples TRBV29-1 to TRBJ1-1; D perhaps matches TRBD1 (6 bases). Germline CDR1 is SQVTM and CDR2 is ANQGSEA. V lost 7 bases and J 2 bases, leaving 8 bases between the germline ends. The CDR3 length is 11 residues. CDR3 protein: CSGTANTEAFF. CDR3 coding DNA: TGCAGCGGGACAGCCAACACTGAAGCTTTCTTT.

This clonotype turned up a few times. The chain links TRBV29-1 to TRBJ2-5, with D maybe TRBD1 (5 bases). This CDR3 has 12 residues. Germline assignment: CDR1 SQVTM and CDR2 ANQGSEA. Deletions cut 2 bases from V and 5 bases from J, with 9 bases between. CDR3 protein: CSVESAGETQYF. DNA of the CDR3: TGCAGCGTTGAATCCGCAGGGGAGACCCAGTACTTC.

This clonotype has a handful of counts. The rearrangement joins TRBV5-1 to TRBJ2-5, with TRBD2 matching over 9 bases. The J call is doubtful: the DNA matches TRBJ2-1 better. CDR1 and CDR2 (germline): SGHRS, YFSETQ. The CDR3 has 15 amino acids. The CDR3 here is CASSFFGGRGYEQFF. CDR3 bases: TGCGCCAGCAGCTTCTTTGGCGGGAGGGGCTATGAGCAGTTCTTC.

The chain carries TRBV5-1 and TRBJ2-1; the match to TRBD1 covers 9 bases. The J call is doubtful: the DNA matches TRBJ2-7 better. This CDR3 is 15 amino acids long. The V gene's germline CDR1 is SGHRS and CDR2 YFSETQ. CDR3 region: CASSQNTGQGYEQYF. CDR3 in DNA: TGCGCCAGCAGCCAGAATACGGGACAGGGTTACGAGCAGTACTTC.

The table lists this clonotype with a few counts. The CDR3 protein is CASSLVSVNTGELFF. CDR3 nucleotides: TGTGCCAGCAGCTTAGTGTCCGTGAACACCGGGGAGCTGTTTTTT. The rearrangement joins TRBV7-8 to TRBJ2-2; D uncertain. The CDR3 spans 15 residues. Trimming cost V 1 base and J 1 base, with 7 bases left between them. Per the germline V gene, CDR1 is SGHVS and CDR2 is FQNEAQ.

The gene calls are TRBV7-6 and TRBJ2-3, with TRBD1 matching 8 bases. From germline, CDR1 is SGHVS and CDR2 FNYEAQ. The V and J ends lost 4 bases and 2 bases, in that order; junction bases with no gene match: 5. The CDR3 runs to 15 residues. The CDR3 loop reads CASSWEQGDTDTQYF. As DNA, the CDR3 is TGTGCCAGCAGCTGGGAACAGGGGGACACAGATACGCAGTATTTT.

Here the CDR3 reads CASSLWSANSYEQYF. CDR3 nucleotides: TGTGCCAGCAGTTTGTGGTCCGCGAATTCCTACGAGCAGTACTTC. This chain connects TRBV28 to TRBJ2-5; D gene uncertain. The end of the DNA aligns better with TRBJ2-7, so the J call may be wrong. CDR1 MDHEN and CDR2 SYDVKM come from the germline V gene. The CDR3 spans 15 residues.

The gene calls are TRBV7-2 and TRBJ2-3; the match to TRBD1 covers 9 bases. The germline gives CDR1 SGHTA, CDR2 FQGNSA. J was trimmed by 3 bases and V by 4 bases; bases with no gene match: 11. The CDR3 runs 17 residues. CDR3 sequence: CASSSTLGTGLTDTQYF. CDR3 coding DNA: TGTGCCAGCAGCTCGACATTAGGGACAGGGTTGACAGATACGCAGTATTTT.

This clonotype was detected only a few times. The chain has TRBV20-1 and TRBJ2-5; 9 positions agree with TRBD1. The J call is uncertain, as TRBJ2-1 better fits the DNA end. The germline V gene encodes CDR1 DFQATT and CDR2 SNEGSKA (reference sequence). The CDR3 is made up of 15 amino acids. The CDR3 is CSASIGTGSLNEQFF. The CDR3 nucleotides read TGCAGTGCTAGTATCGGGACAGGGAGTCTCAATGAGCAGTTCTTC.

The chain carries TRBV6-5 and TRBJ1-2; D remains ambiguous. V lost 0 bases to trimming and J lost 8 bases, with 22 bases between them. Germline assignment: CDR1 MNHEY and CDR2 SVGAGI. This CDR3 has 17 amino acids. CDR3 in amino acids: CASSYSNVGVSPSGYTF. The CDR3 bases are TGTGCCAGCAGTTACTCGAATGTCGGGGTTTCACCGTCGGGCTACACCTTC.

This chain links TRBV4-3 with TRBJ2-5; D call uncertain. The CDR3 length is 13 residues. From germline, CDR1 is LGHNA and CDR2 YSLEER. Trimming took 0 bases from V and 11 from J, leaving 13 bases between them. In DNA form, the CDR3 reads TGCGCCAGCAGCCAAGATATCTCTGCATCTCAGTACTTC. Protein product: CASSQDISASQYF.

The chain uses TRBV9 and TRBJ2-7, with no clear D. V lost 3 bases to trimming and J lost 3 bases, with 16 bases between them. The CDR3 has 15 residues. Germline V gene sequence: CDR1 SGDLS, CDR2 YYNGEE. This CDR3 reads CASSELPFVGYEQYF. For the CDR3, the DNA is TGTGCCAGCAGCGAACTCCCGTTCGTGGGCTACGAGCAGTACTTC.

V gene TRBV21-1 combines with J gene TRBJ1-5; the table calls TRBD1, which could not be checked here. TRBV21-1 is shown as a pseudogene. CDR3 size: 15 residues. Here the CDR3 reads CASTLLIPHDQPQHF. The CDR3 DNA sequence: TGTGCCAGCACCCTATTGATCCCCCACGATCAGCCCCAGCATTTT.

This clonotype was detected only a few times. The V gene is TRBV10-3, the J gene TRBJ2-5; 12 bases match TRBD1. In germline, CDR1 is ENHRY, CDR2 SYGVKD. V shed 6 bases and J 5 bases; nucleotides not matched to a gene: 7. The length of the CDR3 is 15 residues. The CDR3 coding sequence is TGTGCCATCAGCCTTGGGACAGGGGGCCGGGAGACCCAGTACTTC. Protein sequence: CAISLGTGGRETQYF.

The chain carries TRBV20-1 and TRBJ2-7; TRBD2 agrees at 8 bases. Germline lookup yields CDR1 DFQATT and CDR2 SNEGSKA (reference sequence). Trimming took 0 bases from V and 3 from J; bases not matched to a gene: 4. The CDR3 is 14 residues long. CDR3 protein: CSAREGTRDYEQYF. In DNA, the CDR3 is TGCAGTGCTAGAGAAGGGACTAGGGACTACGAGCAGTACTTC.

The CDR3 sequence: CAIRTEDGNTIYF. The CDR3, as DNA: TGTGCCATCAGGACAGAGGATGGAAACACCATATATTTT. The chain carries TRBV10-3 and TRBJ1-3; possible D gene TRBD1, 5 bases. Germline V lookup: CDR1 ENHRY, CDR2 SYGVKD. Trimming left V 6 bases short and J 3 bases short, with 9 bases between. The length of the CDR3 is 13 residues.

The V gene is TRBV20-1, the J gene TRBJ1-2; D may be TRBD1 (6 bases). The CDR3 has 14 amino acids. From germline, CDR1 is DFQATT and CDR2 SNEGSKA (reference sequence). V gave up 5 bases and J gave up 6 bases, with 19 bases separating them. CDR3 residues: CSAGGRGLADGYTF. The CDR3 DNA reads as TGCAGTGCTGGGGGCCGGGGGCTTGCGGATGGCTACACCTTC.

The CDR3 bases are TGCAGCGTTACAGGGATGAACACTGAAGCTTTCTTT. This gives the protein CSVTGMNTEAFF. The chain is built from TRBV29-1 and TRBJ1-1; possible D gene TRBD1, 6 bases. The CDR3 is made up of 12 amino acids. The germline V and J ends were trimmed by 5 bases and 0 bases, with 7 bases remaining between them. Germline lookup yields CDR1 SQVTM and CDR2 ANQGSEA.

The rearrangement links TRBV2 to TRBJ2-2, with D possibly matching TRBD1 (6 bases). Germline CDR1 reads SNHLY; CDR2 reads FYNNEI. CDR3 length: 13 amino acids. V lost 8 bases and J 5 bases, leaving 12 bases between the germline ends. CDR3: CASEGTNTGELFF. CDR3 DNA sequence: TGTGCCAGCGAGGGGACAAATACCGGGGAGCTGTTTTTT.

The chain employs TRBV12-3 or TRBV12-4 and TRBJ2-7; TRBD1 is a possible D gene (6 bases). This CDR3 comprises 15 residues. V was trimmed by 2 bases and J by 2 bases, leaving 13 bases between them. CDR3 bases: TGTGCCAGCAGTTTAAAAGGGGGTCAGACCTACGAGCAGTACTTC. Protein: CASSLKGGQTYEQYF.

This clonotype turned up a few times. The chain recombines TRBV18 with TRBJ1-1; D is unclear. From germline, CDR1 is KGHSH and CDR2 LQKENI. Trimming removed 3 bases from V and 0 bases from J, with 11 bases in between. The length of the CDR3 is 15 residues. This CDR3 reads CASSPPWVMNTEAFF. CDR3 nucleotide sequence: TGTGCCAGCTCACCCCCTTGGGTTATGAACACTGAAGCTTTCTTT. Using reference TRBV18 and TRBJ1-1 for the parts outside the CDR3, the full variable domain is NAGVMQNPRHLVRRRGQEARLRCSPMKGHSHVYWYRQLPEEGLKFMVYLQKENIIDESGMPKERFSAEFPKEGPSILRIQQVVRGDSAAYFCASSPPWVMNTEAFFGQGTRLTVV.

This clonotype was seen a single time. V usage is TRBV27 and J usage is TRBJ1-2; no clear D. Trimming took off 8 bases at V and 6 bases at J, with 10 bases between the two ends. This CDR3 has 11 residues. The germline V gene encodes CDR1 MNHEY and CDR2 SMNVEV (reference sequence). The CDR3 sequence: CASGGWNGYTF. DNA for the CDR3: TGTGCCAGCGGAGGCTGGAATGGCTACACCTTC.

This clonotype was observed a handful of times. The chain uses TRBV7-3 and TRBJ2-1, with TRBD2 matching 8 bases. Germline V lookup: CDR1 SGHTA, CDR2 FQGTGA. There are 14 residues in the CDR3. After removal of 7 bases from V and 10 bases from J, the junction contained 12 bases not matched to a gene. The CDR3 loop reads CASIPSGSLSEQFF. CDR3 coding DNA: TGTGCCAGCATCCCCAGCGGGAGCTTGTCCGAGCAGTTCTTC.

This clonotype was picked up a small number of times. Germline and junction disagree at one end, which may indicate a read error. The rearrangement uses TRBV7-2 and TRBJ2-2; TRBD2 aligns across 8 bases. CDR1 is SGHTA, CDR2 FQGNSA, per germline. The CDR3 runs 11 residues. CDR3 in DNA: TGTGCCAGCAGCCGTCGGGGGGGGCTGTTTTTT. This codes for CASSRRGGLFF.